The T cell receptor (beta chain) described here comes from a study of T cell responses to AZD1222 COVID-19 vaccine. Study outcomes and limitations: Mapped onto spike, vaccine-associated CD4 TCRs spanned it and were dominant at 160-218 and 743-854. Among those given AZD1222, only 6 or 7 were seropositive at baseline. The donor group comprised mostly white British people and more females; the analysis possibly underestimated clonal diversity. Of spike-specific TCRs, nearly half reportedly target regions left unmutated in variants.

CDR3 length: 14 residues. The germline gives CDR1 SGHRS, CDR2 YFSETQ. The trim removed 4 bases at V and 5 bases at J, leaving 8 bases unmatched. Data came from immunoSEQ multiplex PCR; TCRdb stores just in-frame clones and leaves some out. This sample has roughly 66,000 clones; roughly 82% occur once, and the top ten carry about 5.6%. A word on this clone: Its target is not known.

The sample consisted of peripheral blood, taken on day 0 of AZD1222 vaccination. The sequence was collected from an adult in good health. The chain couples TRBV5-1 to TRBJ1-1, with 7 positions matching TRBD1. The CDR3 here is CASSPGQPGTEAFF. For the CDR3, the DNA is TGCGCCAGCAGCCCGGGACAGCCTGGAACTGAAGCTTTCTTT.